This T cell receptor beta chain appears in the sequencing data of a study of tumor-infiltrating lymphocytes in localized non-small cell lung cancer. The wider study: From each patient, both tumor and uninvolved lung, non-adjacent to tumor, were sampled. Overall study results and limits: Not all patients were TCR sequenced, owing to tissue quantity.

Trimming cost V 5 bases and J 3 bases, with 14 bases left between them. The CDR3 runs 15 residues. Germline V gives CDR1 LGHNA, CDR2 YNFKEQ. Some clones are missing from TCRdb's copy, which holds only in-frame ones; the method was immunoSEQ multiplex PCR. The table has about 10,000 clones, just over 85% seen once. About this clone itself: Its antigen is unknown.

The source material was uninvolved lung tissue not adjacent to the tumor. This TCR was sampled from a human donor with non-small cell lung cancer. The chain carries TRBV4-2 and TRBJ2-4, with D possibly being TRBD1 (6 bases). CDR3: CASSTGQSDKNIQYF. DNA for the CDR3: TGTGCCAGCAGCACGGGACAATCGGACAAAAACATTCAGTACTTC.